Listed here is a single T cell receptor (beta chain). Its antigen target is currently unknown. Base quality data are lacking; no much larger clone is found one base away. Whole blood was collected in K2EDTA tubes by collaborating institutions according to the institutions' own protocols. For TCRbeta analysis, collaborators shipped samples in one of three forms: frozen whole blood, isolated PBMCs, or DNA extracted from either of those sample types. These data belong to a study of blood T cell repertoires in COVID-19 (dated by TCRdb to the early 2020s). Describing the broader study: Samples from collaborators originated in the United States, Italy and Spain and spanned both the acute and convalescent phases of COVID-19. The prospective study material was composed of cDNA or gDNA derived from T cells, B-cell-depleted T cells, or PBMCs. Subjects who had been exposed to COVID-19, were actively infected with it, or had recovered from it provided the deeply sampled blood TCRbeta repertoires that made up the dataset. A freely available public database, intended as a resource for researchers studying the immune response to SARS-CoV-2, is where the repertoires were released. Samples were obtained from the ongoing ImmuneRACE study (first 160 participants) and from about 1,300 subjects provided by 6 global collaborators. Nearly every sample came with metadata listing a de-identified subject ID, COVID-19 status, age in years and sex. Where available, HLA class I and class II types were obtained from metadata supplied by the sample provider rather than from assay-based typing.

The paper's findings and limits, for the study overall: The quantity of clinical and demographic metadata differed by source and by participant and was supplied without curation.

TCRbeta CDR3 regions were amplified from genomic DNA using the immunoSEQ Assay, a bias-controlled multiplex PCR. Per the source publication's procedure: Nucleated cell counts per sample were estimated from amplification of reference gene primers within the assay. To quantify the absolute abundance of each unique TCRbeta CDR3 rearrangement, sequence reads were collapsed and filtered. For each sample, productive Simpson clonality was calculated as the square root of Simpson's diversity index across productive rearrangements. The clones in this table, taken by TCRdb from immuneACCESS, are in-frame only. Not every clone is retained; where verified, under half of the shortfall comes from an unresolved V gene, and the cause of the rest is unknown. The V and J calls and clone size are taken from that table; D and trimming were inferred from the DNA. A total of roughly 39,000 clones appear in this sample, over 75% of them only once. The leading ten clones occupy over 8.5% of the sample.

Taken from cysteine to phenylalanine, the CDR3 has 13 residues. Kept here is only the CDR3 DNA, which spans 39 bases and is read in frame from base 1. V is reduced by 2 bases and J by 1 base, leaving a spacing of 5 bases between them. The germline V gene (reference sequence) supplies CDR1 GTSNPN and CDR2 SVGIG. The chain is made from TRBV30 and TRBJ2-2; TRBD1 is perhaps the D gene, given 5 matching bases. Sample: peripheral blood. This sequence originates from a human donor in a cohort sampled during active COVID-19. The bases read TGTGCCTGGAGTACAGGGAACACCGGGGAGCTGTTTTTT. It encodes CAWSTGNTGELFF.